The T cell receptor (beta chain) under discussion was sequenced for a study of pediatric ulcerative colitis. Findings and caveats of the study: Repertoires came from total lymphocyte DNA, not specific subsets. Blood-rectal clonal overlap within each person was significantly higher in ulcerative colitis patients than controls.

Each sample received Survey-level depth of up to 500,000 reads. Generated by immunoSEQ multiplex PCR, the TCRdb table keeps only in-frame clones and is missing some. This table holds 30,000 to 40,000 clones, roughly 70% found once. During colonoscopy, one to two rectal pinch biopsies were collected. Ulcerative colitis patients received no immunosuppressive medication before the diagnostic colonoscopy. Turning to this clone: The antigen is unknown.

CDR1 and CDR2 (germline): MNHNY, SVGAGI (reference sequence). The length of the CDR3 is 14 residues. Trimming cost V 6 bases and J 2 bases, with 13 bases left between them. The source is a boy under 18 with severe ulcerative colitis. Sequencing was done on a sample of gut tissue. This chain links TRBV6-6 with TRBJ2-5, with a weak D call TRBD2 (6 bases). The CDR3 DNA is TGTGCCAGCAGAAATAGTGGGGGGCAAGAGACCCAGTACTTC. Translation: CASRNSGGQETQYF.